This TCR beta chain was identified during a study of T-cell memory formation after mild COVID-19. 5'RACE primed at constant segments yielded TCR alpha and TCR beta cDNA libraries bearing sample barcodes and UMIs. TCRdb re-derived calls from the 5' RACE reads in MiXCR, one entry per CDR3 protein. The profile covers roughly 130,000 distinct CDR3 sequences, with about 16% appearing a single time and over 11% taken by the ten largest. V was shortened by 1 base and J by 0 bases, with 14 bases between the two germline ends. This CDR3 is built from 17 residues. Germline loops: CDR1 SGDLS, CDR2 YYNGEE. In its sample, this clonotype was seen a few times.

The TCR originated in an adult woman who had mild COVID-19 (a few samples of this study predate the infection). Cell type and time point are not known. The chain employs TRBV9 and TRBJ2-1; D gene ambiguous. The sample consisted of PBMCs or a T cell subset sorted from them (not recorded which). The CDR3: CASSVSPRRNSYNEQFF. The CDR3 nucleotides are TGTGCCAGCAGCGTATCCCCCCGGCGGAACTCCTACAATGAGCAGTTCTTC. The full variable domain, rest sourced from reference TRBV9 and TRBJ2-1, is DSGVTQTPKHLITATGQRVTLRCSPRSGDLSVYWYQQSLDQGLQFLIQYYNGEERAKGNILERFSAQQFPDLHSELNLSSLELGDSALYFCASSVSPRRNSYNEQFFGPGTRLTVL.